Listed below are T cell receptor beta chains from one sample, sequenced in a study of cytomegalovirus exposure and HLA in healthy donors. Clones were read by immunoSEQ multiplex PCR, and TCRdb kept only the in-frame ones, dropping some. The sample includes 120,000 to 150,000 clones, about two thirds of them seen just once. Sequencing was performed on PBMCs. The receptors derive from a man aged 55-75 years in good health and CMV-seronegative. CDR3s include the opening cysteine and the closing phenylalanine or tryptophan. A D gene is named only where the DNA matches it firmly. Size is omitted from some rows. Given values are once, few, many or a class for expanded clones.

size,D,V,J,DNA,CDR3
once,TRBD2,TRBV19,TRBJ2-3,TGTGCCAGTAGTATCACTAGCGGAAGCACAGATACGCAGTATTTT,CASSITSGSTDTQYF
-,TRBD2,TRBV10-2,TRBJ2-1,TGCGCCAGCAGTAAGGCGGGAGGGGGCAATGAGCAGTTCTTC,CASSKAGGGNEQFF
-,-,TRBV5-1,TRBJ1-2,TGCGCCAGCAGCTTGGTCGGAGATGGCTACACCTTC,CASSLVGDGYTF
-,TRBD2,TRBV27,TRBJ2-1,TGTGCCAGCAGCCTTGGGGGTAGCGGGAGGTATAATGAGCAGTTCTTC,CASSLGGSGRYNEQFF
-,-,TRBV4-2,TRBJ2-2,TGTGCCAGCAGCCAAGATAAGGGAGGTTCAAACACCGGGGAGCTGTTTTTT,CASSQDKGGSNTGELFF
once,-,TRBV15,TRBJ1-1,TGTGCCACCAGCAGAGATTGGTCGGGGGGCTCTGAAGCTTTCTTT,CATSRDWSGGSEAFF
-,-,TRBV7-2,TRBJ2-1,TGTGCCAGCAGCTTAGAGGCGTGGGCTGAGCAGTTCTTC,CASSLEAWAEQFF
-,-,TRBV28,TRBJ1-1,TGTGCTACAGGGATTATGAACACTGAAGCTTTCTTT,CATGIMNTEAFF
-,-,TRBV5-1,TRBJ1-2,TGCGCCAGCAGCTTCGGGAACGTGGGTAAGATAAGAATCTATGGCTACACCTTC,CASSFGNVGKIRIYGYTF
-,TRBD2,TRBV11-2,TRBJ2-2,TGTGCCAGCAGCGAGCCTAACGGGAGGGCGCGGACCGGGGAGCTGTTTTTT,CASSEPNGRARTGELFF
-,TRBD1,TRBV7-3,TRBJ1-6,TGTGCCAGCAGCTCCACGGGACAGAGGAATTCACCCCTCCACTTT,CASSSTGQRNSPLHF
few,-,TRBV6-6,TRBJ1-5,TGTGCCAGCGGGAGCGGCAATAATCAGCCCCAGCATTTT,CASGSGNNQPQHF
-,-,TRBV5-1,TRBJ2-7,TGCGCCAGCAGCTTGGGGGGGCAGGGCTACGAGCAGTACTTC,CASSLGGQGYEQYF
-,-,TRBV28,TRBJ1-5,TGTGCCAGCAGTTTAAATGGGGCGAATCAGCCCCAGCATTTT,CASSLNGANQPQHF
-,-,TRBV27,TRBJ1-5,TGTGCCAGCAGTTTATTTGGGGGGAAGGAAGTTTATAATCAGCCCCAGCATTTT,CASSLFGGKEVYNQPQHF
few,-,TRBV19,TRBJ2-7,TGTGCCAGTAGTCGACAGCTTACCTACGAGCAGTACTTC,CASSRQLTYEQYF
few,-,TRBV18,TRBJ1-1,TGTGCCAGCTCACCGGAGGCGGCCACTGAAGCTTTCTTT,CASSPEAATEAFF
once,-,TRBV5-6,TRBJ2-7,TGTGCCAGCAGCTTTCCAGCCGAGGTCTTGAACTTC,CASSFPAEVLNF
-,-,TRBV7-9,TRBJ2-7,TGTGCCAGCAGCTTAGGGACAGGGTTGGGAGGGGCTACGGACGAGCAGTACTTC,CASSLGTGLGGATDEQYF
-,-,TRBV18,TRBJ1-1,TGTGCCAGCTCACCGCGGCAGATCAACACTGAAGCTTTCTTT,CASSPRQINTEAFF
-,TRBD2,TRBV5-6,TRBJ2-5,TGTGCCAGCAGCTCCCCCCTAGCGGGAGGGGGAGTCGGAGAGACCCAGTACTTC,CASSSPLAGGGVGETQYF
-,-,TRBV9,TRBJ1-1,TGTGCCAGCAGCGTAGGGGCTTTCGAGGGCACTGAAGCTTTCTTT,CASSVGAFEGTEAFF
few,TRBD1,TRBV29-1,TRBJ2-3,TGCAGCGTTGAAGATCTGCGGACAGGGGGCTCTTTCGGCACAGATACGCAGTATTTT,CSVEDLRTGGSFGTDTQYF
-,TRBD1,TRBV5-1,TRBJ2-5,TGCGCCAGCAGCCTGTCGCCGGGACACAGGGGAGAGACCCAGTACTTC,CASSLSPGHRGETQYF
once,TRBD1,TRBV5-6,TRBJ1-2,TGTGCCAGCAGCTTGGGGACAGGGGCGGGCTACACCTTC,CASSLGTGAGYTF
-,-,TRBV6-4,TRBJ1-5,TGTGCCAGCAGTGACTTGGGTTCAGGGCCCCAGCATTTT,CASSDLGSGPQHF
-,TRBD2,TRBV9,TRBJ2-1,TGTGCCAGCAGCGTAGCGGGGGAGACTAGCGGGAGGGCCTCTGCGCGGTACAATGAGCAGTTCTTC,CASSVAGETSGRASARYNEQFF
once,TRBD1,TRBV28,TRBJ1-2,TGTGCCAGCAGCCGATCGATCCCGGGACAGGGAAGGTACTATTATGGCTACACCTTC,CASSRSIPGQGRYYYGYTF
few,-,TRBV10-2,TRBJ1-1,TGCGCCAGCAGTGAGTCGATGGGGGGGGGCTGGACTGAAGCTTTCTTT,CASSESMGGGWTEAFF
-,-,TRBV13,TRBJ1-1,TGTGCCAGCAGCTTAGACGGACGGGGAACTGAAGCTTTCTTT,CASSLDGRGTEAFF
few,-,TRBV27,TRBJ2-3,TGTGCCACCGTTCCGGGACTTGGCGCAGATACGCAGTATTTT,CATVPGLGADTQYF
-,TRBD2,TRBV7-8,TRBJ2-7,TGTGCCAGCAGCTTAGGAGCGGGAGTTTCCTACGAGCAGTACTTC,CASSLGAGVSYEQYF
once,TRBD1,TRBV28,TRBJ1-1,TGTGCCAGCAGAACTCCGGGACAGCTTTACACTGAAGCTTTCTTT,CASRTPGQLYTEAFF
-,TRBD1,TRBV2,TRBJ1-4,TGTGCCAGCAGTGAGGACAGGTCTTCCGAAAAACTGTTTTTT,CASSEDRSSEKLFF
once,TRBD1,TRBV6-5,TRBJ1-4,TGTGCCAGCAGCCCAGGGGGTGGTAGTGATGAAAAACTGTTTTTT,CASSPGGGSDEKLFF
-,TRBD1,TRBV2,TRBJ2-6,TGTGCCAGCCTAGGACAGGGTGGTTCCGGGGCCAACGTCCTGACTTTC,CASLGQGGSGANVLTF
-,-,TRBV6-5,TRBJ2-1,TGTGCCAGCAGCCGCGGGAACAATGAGCAGTTCTTC,CASSRGNNEQFF
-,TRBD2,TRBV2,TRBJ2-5,TGTGCCAGCTCCCCGCCTAGCGGGATACAAGAGACCCAGTACTTC,CASSPPSGIQETQYF
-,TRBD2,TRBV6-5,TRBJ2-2,TGTGCCAGCCACGGGGCGGGAGGTCCCACCGGGGAGCTGTTTTTT,CASHGAGGPTGELFF
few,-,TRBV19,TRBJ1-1,TGTGCCAGTAGTACGTCTATGAGCACTGAAGCTTTCTTT,CASSTSMSTEAFF
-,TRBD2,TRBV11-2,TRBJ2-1,TGTGCCAGCAGCTTAGAGGCTAGCGGGACGGGCAATGAGCAGTTCTTC,CASSLEASGTGNEQFF
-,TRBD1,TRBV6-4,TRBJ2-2,TGTGCCAGCAGTACTACAGGGGACACCGGGGAGCTGTTTTTT,CASSTTGDTGELFF
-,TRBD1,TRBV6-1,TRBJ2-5,TGTGCCAGCACCCTAGACAGGGCTGAGACCCAGTACTTC,CASTLDRAETQYF
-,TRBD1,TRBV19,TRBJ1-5,TGTGCCAGTAGTCTGGGGACAGGGGCTACGTATCAGCCCCAGCATTTT,CASSLGTGATYQPQHF
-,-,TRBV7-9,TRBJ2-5,TGTGCCAGCAGCCTTCCCGGGACTGGCCAAGAGACCCAGTACTTC,CASSLPGTGQETQYF
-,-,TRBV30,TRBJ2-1,TGTGCCTGGAGTGTAGGGGGAAACAATGAGCAGTTCTTC,CAWSVGGNNEQFF
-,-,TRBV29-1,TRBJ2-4,TGCAGCGTTGGAGTCGGTGGATTGGAGGTGGCCAAAAACATTCAGTACTTC,CSVGVGGLEVAKNIQYF
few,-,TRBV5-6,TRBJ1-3,TGTGCCAGCAGCTTGGGGCCTTCACAGCTTCGAAACACCATATATTTT,CASSLGPSQLRNTIYF
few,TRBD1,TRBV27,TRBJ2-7,TGTGCCAGCAGTTTAGGGCCTACAGGGGGGATCTCCTACGAGCAGTACTTC,CASSLGPTGGISYEQYF
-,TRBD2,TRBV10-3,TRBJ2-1,TGTGCCATGGCTAGCGGACTTAGCTCCTACAATGAGCAGTTCTTC,CAMASGLSSYNEQFF
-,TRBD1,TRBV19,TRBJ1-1,TGTGCCAGTAGTGTCCCCGGGACAGTGAACACTGAAGCTTTCTTT,CASSVPGTVNTEAFF
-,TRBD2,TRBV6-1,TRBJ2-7,TGTGCCAGCAGTGAAAGCCTCGGGGGACTAGCGGGAGCTTCCTACGAGCAGTACTTC,CASSESLGGLAGASYEQYF
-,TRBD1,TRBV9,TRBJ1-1,TGTGCCAGCAGCCCCGGACAGGTGAACACTGAAGCTTTCTTT,CASSPGQVNTEAFF
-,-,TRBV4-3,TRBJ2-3,TGCGCCAGCAGCCAAGATTTGGCAACAGATACGCAGTATTTT,CASSQDLATDTQYF
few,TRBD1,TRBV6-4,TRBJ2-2,TGTGCCAGCAGAGGACAGGGGGCCACCGGGGAGCTGTTTTTT,CASRGQGATGELFF
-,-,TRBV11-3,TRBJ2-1,TGTGCCAGCAGCAAAACGGGACTCGCACTGAATGAGCAGTTCTTC,CASSKTGLALNEQFF